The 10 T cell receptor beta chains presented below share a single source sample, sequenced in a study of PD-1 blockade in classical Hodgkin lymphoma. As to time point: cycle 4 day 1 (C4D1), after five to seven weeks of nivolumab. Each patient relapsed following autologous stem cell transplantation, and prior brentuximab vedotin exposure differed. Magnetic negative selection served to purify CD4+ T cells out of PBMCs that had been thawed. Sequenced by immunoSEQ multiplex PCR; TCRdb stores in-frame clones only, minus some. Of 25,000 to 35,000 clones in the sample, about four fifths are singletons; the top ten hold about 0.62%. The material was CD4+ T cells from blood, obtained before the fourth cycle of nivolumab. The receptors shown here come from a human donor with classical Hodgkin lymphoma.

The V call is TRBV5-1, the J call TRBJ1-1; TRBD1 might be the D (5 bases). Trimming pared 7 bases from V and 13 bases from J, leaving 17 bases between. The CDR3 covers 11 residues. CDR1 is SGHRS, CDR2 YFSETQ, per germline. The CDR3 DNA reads TGCGCCAGCGTAATGGGGGAGATTGGTTTCTTT. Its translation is CASVMGEIGFF.

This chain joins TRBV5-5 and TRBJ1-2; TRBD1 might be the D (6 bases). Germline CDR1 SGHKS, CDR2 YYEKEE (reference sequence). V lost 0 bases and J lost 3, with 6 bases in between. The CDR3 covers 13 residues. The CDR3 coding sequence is TGTGCCAGCAGCTTGGGGACAGACTATGGCTACACCTTC. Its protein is CASSLGTDYGYTF.

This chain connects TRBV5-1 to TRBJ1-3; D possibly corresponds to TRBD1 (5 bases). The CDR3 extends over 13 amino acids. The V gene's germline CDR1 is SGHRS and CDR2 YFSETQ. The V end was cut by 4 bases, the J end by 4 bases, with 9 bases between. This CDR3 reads CASSGEGGNTIYF. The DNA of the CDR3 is TGCGCCAGCAGCGGAGAGGGGGGAAACACCATATATTTT.

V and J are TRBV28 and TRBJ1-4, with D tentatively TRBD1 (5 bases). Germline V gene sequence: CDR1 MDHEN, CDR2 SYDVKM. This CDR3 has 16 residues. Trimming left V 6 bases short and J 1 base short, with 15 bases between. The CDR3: CASRLAGARTNEKLFF. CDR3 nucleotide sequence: TGTGCCAGCAGGCTAGCTGGGGCGCGAACTAATGAAAAACTGTTTTTT.

CDR3 in amino acids: CASSLGVNEQFF. The DNA of the CDR3 is TGTGCCAGCAGTTTAGGGGTAAATGAGCAGTTCTTC. The chain joins TRBV6-6 to TRBJ2-1; possible D gene TRBD1, 5 bases. V dropped 4 bases and J dropped 7 bases, with 8 bases sitting between them. Germline CDR1 reads MNHNY; CDR2 reads SVGAGI (reference sequence). CDR3 length equals 12 residues.

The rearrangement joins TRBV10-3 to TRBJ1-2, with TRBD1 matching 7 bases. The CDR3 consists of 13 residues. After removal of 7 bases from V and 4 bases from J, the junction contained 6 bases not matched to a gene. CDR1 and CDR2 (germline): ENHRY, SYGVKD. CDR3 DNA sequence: TGTGCCATCACCGACGGGACAGTCTATGGCTACACCTTC. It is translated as CAITDGTVYGYTF.

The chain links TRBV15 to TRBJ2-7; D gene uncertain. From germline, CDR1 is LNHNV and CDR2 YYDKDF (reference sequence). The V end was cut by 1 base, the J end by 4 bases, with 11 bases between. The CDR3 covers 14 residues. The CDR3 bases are TGTGCCACCAGCAGAGCTGGCACGACTTACGAGCAGTACTTC. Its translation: CATSRAGTTYEQYF.

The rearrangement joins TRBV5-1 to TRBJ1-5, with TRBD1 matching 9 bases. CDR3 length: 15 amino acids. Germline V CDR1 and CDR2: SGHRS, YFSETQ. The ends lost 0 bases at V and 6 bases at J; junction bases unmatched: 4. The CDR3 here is CASSLVPGQGQPQHF. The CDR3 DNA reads TGCGCCAGCAGCTTGGTCCCGGGACAGGGTCAGCCCCAGCATTTT.

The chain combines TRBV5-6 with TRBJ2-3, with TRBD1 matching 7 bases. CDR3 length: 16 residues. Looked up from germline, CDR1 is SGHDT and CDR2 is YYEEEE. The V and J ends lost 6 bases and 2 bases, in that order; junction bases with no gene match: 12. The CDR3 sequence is CASTPGQKPFTDTQYF. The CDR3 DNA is TGTGCCAGCACCCCGGGACAGAAACCTTTCACAGATACGCAGTATTTT.

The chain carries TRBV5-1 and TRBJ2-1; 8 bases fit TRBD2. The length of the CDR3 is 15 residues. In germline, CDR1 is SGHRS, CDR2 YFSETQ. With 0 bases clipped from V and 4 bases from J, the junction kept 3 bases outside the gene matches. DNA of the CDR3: TGCGCCAGCAGCTTGGGGGGGACTAGTTACAATGAGCAGTTCTTC. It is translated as CASSLGGTSYNEQFF.